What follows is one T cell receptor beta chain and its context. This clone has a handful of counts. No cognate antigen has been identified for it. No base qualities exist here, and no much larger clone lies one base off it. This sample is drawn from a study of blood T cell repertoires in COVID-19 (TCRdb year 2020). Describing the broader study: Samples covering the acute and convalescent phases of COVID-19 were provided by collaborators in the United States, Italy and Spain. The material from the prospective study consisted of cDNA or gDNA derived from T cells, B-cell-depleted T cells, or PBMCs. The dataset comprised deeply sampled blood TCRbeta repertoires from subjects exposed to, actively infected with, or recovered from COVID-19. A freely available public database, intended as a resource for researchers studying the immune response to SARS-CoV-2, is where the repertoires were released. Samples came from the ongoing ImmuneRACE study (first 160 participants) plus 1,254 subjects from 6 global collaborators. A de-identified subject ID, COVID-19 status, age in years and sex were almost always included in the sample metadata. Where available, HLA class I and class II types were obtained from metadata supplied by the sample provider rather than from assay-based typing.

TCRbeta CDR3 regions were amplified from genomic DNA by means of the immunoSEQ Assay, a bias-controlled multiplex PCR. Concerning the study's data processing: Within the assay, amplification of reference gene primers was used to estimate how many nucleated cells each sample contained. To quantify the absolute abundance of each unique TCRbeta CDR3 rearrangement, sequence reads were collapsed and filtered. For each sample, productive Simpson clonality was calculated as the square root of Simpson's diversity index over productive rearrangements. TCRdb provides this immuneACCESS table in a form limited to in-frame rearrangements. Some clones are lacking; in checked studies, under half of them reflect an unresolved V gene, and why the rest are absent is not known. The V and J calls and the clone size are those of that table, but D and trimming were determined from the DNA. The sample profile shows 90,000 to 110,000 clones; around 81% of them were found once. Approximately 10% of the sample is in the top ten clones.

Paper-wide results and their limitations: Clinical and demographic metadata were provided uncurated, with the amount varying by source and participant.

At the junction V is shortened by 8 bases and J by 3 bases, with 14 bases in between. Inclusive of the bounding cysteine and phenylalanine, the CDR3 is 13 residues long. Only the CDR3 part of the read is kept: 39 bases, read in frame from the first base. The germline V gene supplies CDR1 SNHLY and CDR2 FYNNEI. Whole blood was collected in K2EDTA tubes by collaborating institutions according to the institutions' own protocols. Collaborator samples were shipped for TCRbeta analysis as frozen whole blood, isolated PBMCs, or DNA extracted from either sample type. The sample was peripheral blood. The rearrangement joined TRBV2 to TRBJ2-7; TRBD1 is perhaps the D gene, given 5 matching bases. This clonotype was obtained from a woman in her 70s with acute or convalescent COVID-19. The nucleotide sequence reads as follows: TGTGCCAGCTCCGAGACAGAAGACTACGAGCAGTACTTC. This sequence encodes CASSETEDYEQYF.